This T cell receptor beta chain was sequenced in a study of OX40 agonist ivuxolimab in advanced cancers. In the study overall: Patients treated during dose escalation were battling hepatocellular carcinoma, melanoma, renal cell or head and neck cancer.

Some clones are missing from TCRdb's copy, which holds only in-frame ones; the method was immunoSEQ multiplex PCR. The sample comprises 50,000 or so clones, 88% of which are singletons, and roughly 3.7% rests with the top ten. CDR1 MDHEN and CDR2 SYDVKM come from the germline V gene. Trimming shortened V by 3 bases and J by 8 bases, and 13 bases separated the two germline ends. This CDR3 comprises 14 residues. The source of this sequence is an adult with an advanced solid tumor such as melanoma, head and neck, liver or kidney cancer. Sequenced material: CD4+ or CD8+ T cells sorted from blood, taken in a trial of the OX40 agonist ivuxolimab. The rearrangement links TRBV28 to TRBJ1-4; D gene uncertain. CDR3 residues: CASSLTSHREKLFF. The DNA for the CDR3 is TGTGCCAGCAGTTTGACCTCACACCGGGAAAAACTGTTTTTT.